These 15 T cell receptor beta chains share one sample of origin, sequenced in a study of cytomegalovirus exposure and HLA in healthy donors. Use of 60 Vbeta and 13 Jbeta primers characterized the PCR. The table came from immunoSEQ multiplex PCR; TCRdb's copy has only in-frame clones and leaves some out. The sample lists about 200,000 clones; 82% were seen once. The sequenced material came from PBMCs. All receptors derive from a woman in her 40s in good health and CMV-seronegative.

CDR3: CSVVVYGGGQNTEAFF. Written as DNA, the CDR3 is TGCAGCGTTGTTGTCTATGGTGGCGGGCAGAACACTGAAGCTTTCTTT. The chain has TRBV29-1 and TRBJ1-1; D is uncertain. V was shortened by 4 bases and J by 1 base, with 19 bases between the two germline ends. The germline gives CDR1 SQVTM, CDR2 ANQGSEA. The CDR3 contains 16 residues.

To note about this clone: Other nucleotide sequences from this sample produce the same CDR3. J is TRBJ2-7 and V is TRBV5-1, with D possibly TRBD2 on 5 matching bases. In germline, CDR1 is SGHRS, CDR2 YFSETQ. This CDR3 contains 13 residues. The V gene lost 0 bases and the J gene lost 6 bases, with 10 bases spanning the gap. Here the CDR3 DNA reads TGCGCCAGCAGCTTGGCCGGGGTTCCCGAGCAGTACTTC. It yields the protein CASSLAGVPEQYF.

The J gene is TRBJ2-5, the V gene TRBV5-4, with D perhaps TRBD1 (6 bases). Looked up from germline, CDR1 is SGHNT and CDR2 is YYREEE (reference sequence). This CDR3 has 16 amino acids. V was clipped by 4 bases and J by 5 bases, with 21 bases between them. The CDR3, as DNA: TGTGCCAGCAGCGGCCTCGGAGCGCCTAGGGGGGAGACCCAGTACTTC. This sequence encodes CASSGLGAPRGETQYF.

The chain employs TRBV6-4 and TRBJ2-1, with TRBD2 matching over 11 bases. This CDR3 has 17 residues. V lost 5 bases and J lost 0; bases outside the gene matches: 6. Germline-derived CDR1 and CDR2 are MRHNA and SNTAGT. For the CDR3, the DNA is TGTGCCAGCAGTAACGGACTAGCGGGTAGCTCCTACAATGAGCAGTTCTTC. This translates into CASSNGLAGSSYNEQFF.

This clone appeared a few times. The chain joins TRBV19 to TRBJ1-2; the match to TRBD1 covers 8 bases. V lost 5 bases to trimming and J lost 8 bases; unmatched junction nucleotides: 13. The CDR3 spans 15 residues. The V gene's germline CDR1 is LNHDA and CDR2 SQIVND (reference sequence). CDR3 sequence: CASSSPGTGTGGYTF. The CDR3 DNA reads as TGTGCCAGTAGTTCGCCCGGGACAGGCACCGGCGGCTACACCTTC.

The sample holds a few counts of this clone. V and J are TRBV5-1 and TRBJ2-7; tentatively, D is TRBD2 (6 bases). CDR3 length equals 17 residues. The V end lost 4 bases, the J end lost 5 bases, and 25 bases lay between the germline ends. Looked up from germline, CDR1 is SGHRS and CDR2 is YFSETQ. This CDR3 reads CASSPALGTRGYDEQYF. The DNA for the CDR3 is TGCGCCAGCAGCCCCGCACTTGGTACTCGGGGGTACGACGAGCAGTACTTC.

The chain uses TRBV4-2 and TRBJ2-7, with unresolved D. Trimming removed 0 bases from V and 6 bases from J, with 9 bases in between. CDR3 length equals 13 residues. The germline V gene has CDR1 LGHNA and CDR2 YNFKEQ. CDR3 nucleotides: TGTGCCAGCAGCCAAGATCTGGGCCGCGAGCAGTACTTC. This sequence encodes CASSQDLGREQYF.

For the CDR3, the DNA is TGTGCCAGCGGCCCCGGGACAGGATATCAGCCCCAGCATTTT. Its protein product is CASGPGTGYQPQHF. This chain connects TRBV28 to TRBJ1-5; 8 bases are a match to TRBD1. CDR1 is MDHEN, CDR2 SYDVKM, per germline. This CDR3 is built from 14 residues. The junction had 8 bases not matched to a gene; V was cut back by 8 bases and J by 5 bases.

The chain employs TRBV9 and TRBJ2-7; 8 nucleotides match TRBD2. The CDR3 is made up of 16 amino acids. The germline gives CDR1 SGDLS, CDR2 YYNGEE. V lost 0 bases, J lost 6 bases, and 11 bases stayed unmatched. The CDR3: CASSVGISAGETEQYF. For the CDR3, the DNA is TGTGCCAGCAGCGTAGGGATATCAGCGGGAGAGACCGAGCAGTACTTC.

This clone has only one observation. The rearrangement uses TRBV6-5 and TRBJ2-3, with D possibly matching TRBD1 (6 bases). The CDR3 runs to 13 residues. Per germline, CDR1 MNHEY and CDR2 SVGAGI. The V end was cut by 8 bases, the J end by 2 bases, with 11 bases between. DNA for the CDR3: TGTGCCAGCTGGCAGGGGTACACAGATACGCAGTATTTT. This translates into CASWQGYTDTQYF.

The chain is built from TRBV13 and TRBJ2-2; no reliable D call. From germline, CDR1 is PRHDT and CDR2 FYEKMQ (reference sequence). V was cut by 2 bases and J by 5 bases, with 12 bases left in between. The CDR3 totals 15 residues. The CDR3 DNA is TGTGCCAGCAGCTTATACCAGGTTGGGACCGGGGAGCTGTTTTTT. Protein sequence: CASSLYQVGTGELFF.

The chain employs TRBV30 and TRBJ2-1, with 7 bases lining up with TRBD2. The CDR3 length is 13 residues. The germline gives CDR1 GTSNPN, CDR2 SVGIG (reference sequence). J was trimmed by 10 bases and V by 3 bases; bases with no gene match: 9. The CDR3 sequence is CAWRRYVGREQFF. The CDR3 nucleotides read TGTGCCTGGAGACGGTATGTCGGGAGGGAGCAGTTCTTC.

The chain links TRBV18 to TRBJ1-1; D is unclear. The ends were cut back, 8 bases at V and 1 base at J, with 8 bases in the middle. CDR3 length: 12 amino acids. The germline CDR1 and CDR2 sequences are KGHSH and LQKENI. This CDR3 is CASGTTNTEAFF. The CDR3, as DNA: TGTGCCAGCGGCACAACGAACACTGAAGCTTTCTTT.

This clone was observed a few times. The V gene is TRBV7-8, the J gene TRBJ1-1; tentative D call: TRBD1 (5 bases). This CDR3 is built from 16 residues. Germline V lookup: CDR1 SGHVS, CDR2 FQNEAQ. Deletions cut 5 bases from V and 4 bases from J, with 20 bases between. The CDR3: CASSQRRGGGITEAFF. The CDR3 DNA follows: TGTGCCAGCAGCCAAAGACGGGGGGGAGGGATCACTGAAGCTTTCTTT. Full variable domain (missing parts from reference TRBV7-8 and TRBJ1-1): GAGVSQSPRYKVAKRGQDVALRCDPISGHVSLFWYQQALGQGPEFLTYFQNEAQLDKSGLPSDRFFAERPEGSVSTLKIQRTQQEDSAVYLCASSQRRGGGITEAFFGQGTRLTVV.

In DNA, the CDR3 is TGTGCCAGCAGTTGGGCGCTCGAGGAGACCCAGTACTTC. Translated, it gives CASSWALEETQYF. The chain couples TRBV2 to TRBJ2-5; D remains unclear. There are 13 residues in the CDR3. V was shortened by 5 bases and J by 5 bases, with 12 bases between the two germline ends. Germline V gives CDR1 SNHLY, CDR2 FYNNEI.